The source of this T cell receptor beta chain is a study of blood T cells in healthy people across ages. A sample-barcoded 5' primer and a J-beta primer mix were used in a second PCR of roughly 7 to 11 cycles. From each sample, at least 3 million paired-end reads containing CDR3 were obtained. One entry per CDR3 protein results from TCRdb running MiXCR on the 5' RACE reads. The table shows nearly 800,000 distinct CDR3 sequences, with around a quarter occurring only once. The study's findings and limits: Naive and antigen-experienced cells were not separated, limiting conclusive comparison.

This clonotype was picked up a small number of times. The antigen is not known. The CDR3 has 13 amino acids. Germline CDR1 reads SQVTM; CDR2 reads ANQGSEA. The V gene lost 4 bases and the J gene lost 0 bases, with 7 bases spanning the gap. These data are also associated with another study on T cells of mothers and their children. That paper states: Slightly higher, non-significant overlap characterized related mother-child pairs relative to unrelated pairs.

V gene TRBV29-1 combines with J gene TRBJ1-5; no firm D call. The specimen was blood. The sequence came from a boy younger than 18 in good health. CDR3 sequence (DNA): TGCAGCGTTGGCCCGGATAGCAATCAGCCCCAGCATTTT. Its protein product is CSVGPDSNQPQHF.